The rows below give T cell receptor beta chains drawn from one sample of a study of cytomegalovirus exposure and HLA in healthy donors. Assay used: immunoSEQ multiplex PCR; TCRdb lists only in-frame clones, some missing. The profile shows approximately 110,000 clones, 70% to 80% of them singletons. Sequenced: PBMCs. Receptor source: a man aged 50 or older in good health and CMV-seronegative. Both conserved end residues are part of each CDR3. Each record gives: V gene, clone size, D gene, J gene, CDR3 length, CDR3 protein, CDR3 DNA. The D gene is left open where the match is weak. The size entry is marked missing in some rows and otherwise reads once, few, many or a size class.

TRBV18	NA	TRBD1	TRBJ2-5	14	CASSPLPGGETQYF	TGTGCCAGCTCACCACTGCCAGGGGGAGAGACCCAGTACTTC
TRBV14	few	TRBD1	TRBJ2-7	12	CASSRQGYEQYF	TGTGCCAGCAGCAGACAGGGCTACGAGCAGTACTTC
TRBV7-2	NA	NA	TRBJ1-2	13	CASSPEGAYGYTF	TGTGCCAGCAGCCCCGAGGGCGCTTATGGCTACACCTTC
TRBV7-9	few	NA	TRBJ2-7	14	CASSSSAGLYEQYF	TGTGCCAGCAGCTCCTCGGCGGGTCTCTACGAGCAGTACTTC
TRBV21-1	NA	NA	TRBJ2-3	15	CASRATGAGTDTQYF	TGTGCCAGCAGGGCGACCGGCGCGGGGACAGATACGCAGTATTTT
TRBV6-5	NA	TRBD1	TRBJ2-7	15	CASSYSGTGAYKQYF	TGTGCCAGCAGTTACTCGGGGACAGGAGCCTACAAGCAGTACTTC
TRBV18	NA	TRBD2	TRBJ2-5	14	CASSQLAGDETQYF	TGTGCCAGCTCACAACTAGCGGGGGATGAGACCCAGTACTTC
TRBV15	NA	TRBD1	TRBJ1-2	15	CATSRQGTGNYGYTF	TGTGCCACCAGCAGACAAGGGACAGGGAACTATGGCTACACCTTC
TRBV30	NA	TRBD1	TRBJ2-2	12	CAFRGSTGELFF	TGTGCCTTCAGGGGGAGCACCGGGGAGCTGTTTTTT
TRBV5-1	once	NA	TRBJ2-3	14	CASSFSPGEDTQYF	TGCGCCAGCAGCTTTAGCCCCGGGGAAGATACGCAGTATTTT
TRBV5-1	few	TRBD1	TRBJ2-5	13	CASSLDRLETQYF	TGCGCCAGCAGCCTGGACAGGTTGGAGACCCAGTACTTC
TRBV19	NA	NA	TRBJ1-2	13	CASTSTGLYGYTF	TGTGCCAGTACCTCTACGGGACTCTATGGCTACACCTTC
TRBV7-3	NA	TRBD2	TRBJ2-1	17	CASSLAFDSGGYNEQFF	TGTGCCAGCAGCTTAGCGTTTGATAGCGGGGGCTACAATGAGCAGTTCTTC
TRBV7-9	NA	NA	TRBJ2-1	14	CASSSRDLVDEQFF	TGTGCCAGCAGCTCCCGGGACTTGGTGGATGAGCAGTTCTTC
TRBV2	once	NA	TRBJ2-5	14	CASSAAGTQETQYF	TGTGCCAGCAGCGCGGCTGGGACTCAAGAGACCCAGTACTTC
TRBV7-9	NA	NA	TRBJ2-3	14	CASSFAGSTDTQYF	TGTGCCAGCAGCTTTGCAGGGAGCACAGATACGCAGTATTTT
TRBV14	NA	NA	TRBJ2-5	14	CASSPTVQEETQYF	TGTGCCAGCAGCCCGACAGTCCAGGAGGAGACCCAGTACTTC
TRBV6-6	NA	TRBD1	TRBJ1-2	15	CASSYSGTGLYGYTF	TGTGCCAGCAGTTACTCGGGGACAGGGCTCTATGGCTACACCTTC
TRBV6-6	NA	TRBD2	TRBJ2-1	14	CASNWDYNYNEQFF	TGTGCCAGCAATTGGGACTACAACTACAATGAGCAGTTCTTC